Listed here is a single TCR beta chain. What it binds is unknown. These data originate in a study of OX40 agonist ivuxolimab in advanced cancers. The study's findings and limits: More expanded clones were found, on average, in CD8+ than in CD4+ T cells.

The data were produced by immunoSEQ multiplex PCR, yet TCRdb's version contains in-frame clones alone and is incomplete. The profile shows more than 50,000 clones, 65% to 90% of them singletons. At baseline, cycle 4 day 1, and cycle 7 day 1, blood was sampled. Germline V gives CDR1 SEHNR, CDR2 FQNEAQ (reference sequence). V shed 4 bases and J 0 bases; nucleotides not matched to a gene: 5. This CDR3 comprises 16 residues. The chain combines TRBV7-9 with TRBJ2-7, with 11 bases fitting TRBD2. This receptor was taken from an adult with an advanced solid tumor such as melanoma, head and neck, liver or kidney cancer. Sequenced here: CD4+ or CD8+ T cells sorted from blood, sampled in a trial of the OX40 agonist ivuxolimab. The CDR3 region is CASSSGTSGLSYEQYF. The CDR3 DNA is TGTGCCAGCAGCTCCGGGACTAGCGGCCTCTCCTACGAGCAGTACTTC.